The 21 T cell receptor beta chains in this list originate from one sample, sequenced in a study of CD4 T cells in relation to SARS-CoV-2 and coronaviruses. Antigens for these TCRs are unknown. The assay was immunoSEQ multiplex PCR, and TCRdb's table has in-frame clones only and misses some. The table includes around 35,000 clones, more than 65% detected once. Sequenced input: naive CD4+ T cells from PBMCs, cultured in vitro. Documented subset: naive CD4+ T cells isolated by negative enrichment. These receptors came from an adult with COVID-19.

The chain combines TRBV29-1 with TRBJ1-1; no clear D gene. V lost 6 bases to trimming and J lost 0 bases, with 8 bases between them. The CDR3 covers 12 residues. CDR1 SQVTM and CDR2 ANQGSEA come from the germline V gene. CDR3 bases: TGCAGCGTGTCGGACTTGAACACTGAAGCTTTCTTT. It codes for CSVSDLNTEAFF.

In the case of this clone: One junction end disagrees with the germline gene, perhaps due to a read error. The CDR3 is CASSYSPGEDEQFF. The CDR3 coding sequence is TGTGCCAGCAGCTACTCCCCAGGGGAGGATGAGCAGTTCTTC. This rearrangement joins TRBV6-5 to TRBJ2-1; D may correspond to TRBD1 or TRBD2 (6 bases each). This CDR3 has 14 amino acids. CDR1 MNHEY and CDR2 SVGAGI come from the germline V gene.

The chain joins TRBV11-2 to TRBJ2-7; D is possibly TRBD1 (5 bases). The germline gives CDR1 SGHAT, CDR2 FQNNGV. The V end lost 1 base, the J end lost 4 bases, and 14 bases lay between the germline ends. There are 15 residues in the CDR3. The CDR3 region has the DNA TGTGCCAGCAGCTTAGGCAGGGCAGAAGTATACGAGCAGTACTTC. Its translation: CASSLGRAEVYEQYF.

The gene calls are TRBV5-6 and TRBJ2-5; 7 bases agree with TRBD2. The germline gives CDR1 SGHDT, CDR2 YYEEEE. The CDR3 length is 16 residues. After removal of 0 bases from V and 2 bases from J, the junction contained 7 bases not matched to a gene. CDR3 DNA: TGTGCCAGCAGCTTGGGGGGGGGATACTATCAAGAGACCCAGTACTTC. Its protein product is CASSLGGGYYQETQYF. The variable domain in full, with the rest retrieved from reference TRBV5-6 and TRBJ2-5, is DAGVTQSPTHLIKTRGQQVTLRCSPKSGHDTVSWYQQALGQGPQFIFQYYEEEERQRGNFPDRFSGHQFPNYSSELNVNALLLGDSALYLCASSLGGGYYQETQYFGPGTRLLVL.

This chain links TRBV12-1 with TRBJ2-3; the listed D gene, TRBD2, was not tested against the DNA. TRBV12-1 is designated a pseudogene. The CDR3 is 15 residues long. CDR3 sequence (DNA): TGTGCCAGCCCGAAAAGCGGGAGGATCACAGATACGCAGTATTTT. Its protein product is CASPKSGRITDTQYF.

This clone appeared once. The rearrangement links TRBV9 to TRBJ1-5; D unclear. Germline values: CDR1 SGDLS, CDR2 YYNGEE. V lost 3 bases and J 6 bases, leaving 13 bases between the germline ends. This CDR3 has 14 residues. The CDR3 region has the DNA TGTGCCAGCAGCGCCGGGGTATCGGGTCAGCCCCAGCATTTT. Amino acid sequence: CASSAGVSGQPQHF.

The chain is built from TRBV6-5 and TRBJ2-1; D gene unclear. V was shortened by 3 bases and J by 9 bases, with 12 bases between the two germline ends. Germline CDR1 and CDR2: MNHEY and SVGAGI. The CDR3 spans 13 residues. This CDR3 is CASSYGYGSEQFF. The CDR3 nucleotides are TGTGCCAGCAGTTATGGGTACGGAAGTGAGCAGTTCTTC.

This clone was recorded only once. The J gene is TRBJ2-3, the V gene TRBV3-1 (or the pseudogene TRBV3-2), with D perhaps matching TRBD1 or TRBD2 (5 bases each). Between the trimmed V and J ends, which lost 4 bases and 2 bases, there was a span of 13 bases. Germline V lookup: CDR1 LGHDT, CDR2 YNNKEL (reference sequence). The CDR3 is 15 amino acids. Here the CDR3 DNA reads TGTGCCAGCAGCCGAACCGGGACCGTCACAGATACGCAGTATTTT. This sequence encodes CASSRTGTVTDTQYF.

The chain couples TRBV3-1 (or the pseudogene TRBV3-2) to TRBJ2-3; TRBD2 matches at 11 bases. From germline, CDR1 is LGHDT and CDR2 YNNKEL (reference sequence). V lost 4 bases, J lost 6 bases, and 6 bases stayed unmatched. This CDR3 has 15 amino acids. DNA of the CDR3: TGTGCCAGCAGCCCTACTAGCGGGAGTACCGATACGCAGTATTTT. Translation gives CASSPTSGSTDTQYF.

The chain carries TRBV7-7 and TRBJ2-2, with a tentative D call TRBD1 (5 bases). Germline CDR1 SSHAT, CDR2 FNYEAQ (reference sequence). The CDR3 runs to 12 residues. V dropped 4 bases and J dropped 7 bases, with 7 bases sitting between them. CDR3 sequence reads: CASSSDSGELFF. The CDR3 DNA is TGTGCCAGCAGCTCCGACAGCGGGGAGCTGTTTTTT. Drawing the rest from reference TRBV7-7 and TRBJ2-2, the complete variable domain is GAGVSQSPRYKVTKRGQDVTLRCDPISSHATLYWYQQALGQGPEFLTYFNYEAQPDKSGLPSDRFSAERPEGSISTLTIQRTEQRDSAMYRCASSSDSGELFFGEGSRLTVL.

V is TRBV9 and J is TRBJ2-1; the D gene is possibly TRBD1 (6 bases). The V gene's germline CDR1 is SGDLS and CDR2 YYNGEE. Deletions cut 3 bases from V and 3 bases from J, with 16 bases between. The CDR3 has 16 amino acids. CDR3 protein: CASSAELTGNYNEQFF. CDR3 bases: TGTGCCAGCAGCGCAGAGCTCACAGGGAACTACAATGAGCAGTTCTTC.

The CDR3 loop is CASSFRPTRTDTQYF. Here the CDR3 DNA reads TGTGCCAGCAGTTTCCGGCCCACAAGAACAGATACGCAGTATTTT. V gene TRBV27 combines with J gene TRBJ2-3; D gene uncertain. V was trimmed by 3 bases and J by 3 bases, leaving 13 bases between them. CDR3 length: 15 amino acids. The V gene's germline CDR1 is MNHEY and CDR2 SMNVEV (reference sequence).

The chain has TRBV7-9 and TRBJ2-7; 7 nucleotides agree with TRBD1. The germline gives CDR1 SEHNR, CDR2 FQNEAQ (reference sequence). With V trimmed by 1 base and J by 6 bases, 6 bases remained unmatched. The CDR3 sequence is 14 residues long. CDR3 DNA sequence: TGTGCCAGCAGCTTAGTCGGGACAGCTCTCGAGCAGTACTTC. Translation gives CASSLVGTALEQYF.

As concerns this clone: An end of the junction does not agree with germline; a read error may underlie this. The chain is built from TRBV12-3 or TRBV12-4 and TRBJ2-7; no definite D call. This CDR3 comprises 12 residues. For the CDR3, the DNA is TGTGCCAGCAGTTTAGCGCGGACCCGGCTAAGCTTC. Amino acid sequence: CASSLARTRLSF.

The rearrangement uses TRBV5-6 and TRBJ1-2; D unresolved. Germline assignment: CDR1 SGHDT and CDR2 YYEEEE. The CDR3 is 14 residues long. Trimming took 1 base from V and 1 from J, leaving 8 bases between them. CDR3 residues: CASSLPQSNYGYTF. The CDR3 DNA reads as TGTGCCAGCAGCTTGCCTCAAAGTAACTATGGCTACACCTTC.

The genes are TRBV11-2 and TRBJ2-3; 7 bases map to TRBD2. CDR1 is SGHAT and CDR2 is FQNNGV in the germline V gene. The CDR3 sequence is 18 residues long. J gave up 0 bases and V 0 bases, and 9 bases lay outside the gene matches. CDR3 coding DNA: TGTGCCAGCAGCTTAGAAGGGTGGGCTAGCGGAAGCACAGATACGCAGTATTTT. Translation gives CASSLEGWASGSTDTQYF.

DNA of the CDR3: TGTGCCAGCAGTGAGAGCACAGCCAAAAACATTCAGTACTTC. This codes for CASSESTAKNIQYF. The V call is TRBV2, the J call TRBJ2-4; D remains ambiguous. The germline gives CDR1 SNHLY, CDR2 FYNNEI. This CDR3 has 14 residues. V was clipped by 3 bases and J by 0 bases, with 6 bases between them.

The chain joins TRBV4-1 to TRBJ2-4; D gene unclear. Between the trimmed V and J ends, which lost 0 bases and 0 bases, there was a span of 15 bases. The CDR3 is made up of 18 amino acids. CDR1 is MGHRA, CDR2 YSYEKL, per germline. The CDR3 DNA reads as TGCGCCAGCAGCCAAGAACCACGGAACCAACTAGCCAAAAACATTCAGTACTTC. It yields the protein CASSQEPRNQLAKNIQYF.

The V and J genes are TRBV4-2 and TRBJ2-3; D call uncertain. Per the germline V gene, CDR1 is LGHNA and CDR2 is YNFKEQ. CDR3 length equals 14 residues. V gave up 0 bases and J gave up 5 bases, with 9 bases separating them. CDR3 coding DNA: TGTGCCAGCAGCCAAGAACGGATCGAAGATACGCAGTATTTT. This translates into CASSQERIEDTQYF.

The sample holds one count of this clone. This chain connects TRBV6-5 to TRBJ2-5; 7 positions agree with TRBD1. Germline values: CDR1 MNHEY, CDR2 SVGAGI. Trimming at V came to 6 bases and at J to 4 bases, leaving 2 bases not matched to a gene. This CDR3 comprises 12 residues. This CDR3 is CASSRDRETQYF. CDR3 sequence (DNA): TGTGCCAGCAGCAGGGACAGAGAGACCCAGTACTTC.

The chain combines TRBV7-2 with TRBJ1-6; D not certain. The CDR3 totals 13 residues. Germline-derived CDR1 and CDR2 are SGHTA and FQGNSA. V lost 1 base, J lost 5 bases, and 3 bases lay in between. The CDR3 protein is CASSLDHNSPLHF. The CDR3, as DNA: TGTGCCAGCAGCTTAGACCATAATTCACCCCTCCACTTT.